This section outlines one T cell receptor beta chain sequence together with its context. The sample comes from a study of CD4+ T cells in melanoma. The CDR3 consists of 13 residues. V lost 2 bases to trimming and J lost 4 bases, with 5 bases between them. The germline gives CDR1 SEHNR, CDR2 FQNEAQ (reference sequence). Sequenced by immunoSEQ multiplex PCR; TCRdb stores in-frame clones only, minus some. The sample holds some 21,000 clones; over 70% are singletons and the top ten take about 3.6%. This chain joins TRBV7-9 and TRBJ2-2; D remains ambiguous. The receptor was derived from a human donor with melanoma. The sequenced sample consisted of cells from a culture (not recorded whether cultured in vitro). The CDR3 reads CASSLHSTGELFF. Here the CDR3 DNA reads TGTGCCAGCAGCTTACACAGCACCGGGGAGCTGTTTTTT.